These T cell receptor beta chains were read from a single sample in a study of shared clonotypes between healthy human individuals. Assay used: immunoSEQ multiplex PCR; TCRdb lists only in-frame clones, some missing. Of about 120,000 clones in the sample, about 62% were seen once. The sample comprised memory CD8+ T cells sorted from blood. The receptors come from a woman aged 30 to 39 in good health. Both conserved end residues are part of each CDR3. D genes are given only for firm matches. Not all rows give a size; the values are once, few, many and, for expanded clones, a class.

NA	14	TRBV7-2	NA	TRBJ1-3	TGTGCCAGCAGCTTAACCCATTCGGGAAACACCATATATTTT	CASSLTHSGNTIYF
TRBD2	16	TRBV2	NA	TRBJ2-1	TGTGCCAGCGGAACCCTTATCGGGAGGGCGAACAATGAGCAGTTCTTC	CASGTLIGRANNEQFF
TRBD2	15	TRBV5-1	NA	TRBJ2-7	TGCGCCAGCAGCAACCGGGACTACAACTCCTACGAGCAGTACTTC	CASSNRDYNSYEQYF
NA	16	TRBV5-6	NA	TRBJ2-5	TGTGCCAGCAGCTTGGGAGTGGCGATGTTAGCAGAGACCCAGTACTTC	CASSLGVAMLAETQYF
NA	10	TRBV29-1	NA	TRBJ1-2	TGCAGCGTCGGGGGGCATGGCTACACCTTC	CSVGGHGYTF
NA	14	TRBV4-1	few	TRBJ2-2	TGCGCCAGCAGCGGGGGGTGGGGCACCGGGGAGCTGTTTTTT	CASSGGWGTGELFF
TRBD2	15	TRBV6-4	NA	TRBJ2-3	TGTGCCAGCAGTAGACTAGCGGGAACCACAGATACGCAGTATTTT	CASSRLAGTTDTQYF
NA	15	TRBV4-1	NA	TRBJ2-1	TGCGCCAGCAGCCAAACCGGGACGCATGTGGGTGAGCAGTTCTTC	CASSQTGTHVGEQFF
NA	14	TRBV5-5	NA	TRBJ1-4	TGTGCCAGCAGCGTTCCCGGGACATCAGAAAAACTGTTTTTT	CASSVPGTSEKLFF
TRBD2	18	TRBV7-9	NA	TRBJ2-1	TGTGCCAGCAGCTTACAGGCTAGACGGGGACTAACGTTTCATGAGCAGTTCTTC	CASSLQARRGLTFHEQFF
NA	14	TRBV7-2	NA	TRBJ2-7	TGTGCCAGCAGCGTTCAACGGGATTCCTACGAGCAGTACTTC	CASSVQRDSYEQYF
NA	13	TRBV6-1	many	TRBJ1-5	TGTGCCAGCAGTGAAGAGGAAATTCAGCCCCAGCATTTT	CASSEEEIQPQHF
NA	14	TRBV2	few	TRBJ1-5	TGTGCCAGCAGTGGGCTCAGAAACAATCAGCCCCAGCATTTT	CASSGLRNNQPQHF
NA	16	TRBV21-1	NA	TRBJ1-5	TGTGCCAGCAGCAAAAAACCCCGGGACAGGAATCAGCCCCAGCATTTT	CASSKKPRDRNQPQHF
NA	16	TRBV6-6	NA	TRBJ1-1	TGTGCCAGCAGGACGGACAGTCTTACTACTAACACTGAAGCTTTCTTT	CASRTDSLTTNTEAFF
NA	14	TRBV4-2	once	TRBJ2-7	TGTGCCAGCAGCCATCCAGAGACTTCCTACGAGCAGTACTTC	CASSHPETSYEQYF
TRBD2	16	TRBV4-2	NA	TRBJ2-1	TGTGCCAGCAGCCAAGCTAGCGGGGAAATATACAATGAGCAGTTCTTC	CASSQASGEIYNEQFF
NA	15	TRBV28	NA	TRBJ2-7	TGTGCCAGCAGTGGGGTGGGCGGTGGGAGTTTGGAGCAGTACTTC	CASSGVGGGSLEQYF
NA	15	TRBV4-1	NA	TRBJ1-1	TGCGCCAGCAGCCAAGTTCCGAGTGGTGTCACTGAAGCTTTCTTT	CASSQVPSGVTEAFF
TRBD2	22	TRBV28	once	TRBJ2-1	TGTGCCAGCAGTTCCCCTCTTGTGGGAGCGGGAGGCCCAACGCACTCCTACAATGAGCAGTTCTTC	CASSSPLVGAGGPTHSYNEQFF
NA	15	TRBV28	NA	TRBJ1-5	TGTGCCAGCAAAGATAGTCTCAGGGGCAACCAGCCCCAGCATTTT	CASKDSLRGNQPQHF
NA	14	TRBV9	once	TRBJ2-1	TGTGCCAGCAGCGTAGGTGGAGGGAGTGACGAGCAGTTCTTC	CASSVGGGSDEQFF
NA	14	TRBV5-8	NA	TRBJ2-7	TGTGCCAGCAGCTGGGGGCCTCACATCTACGAGCAGTACTTC	CASSWGPHIYEQYF
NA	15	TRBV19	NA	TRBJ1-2	TGTGCCAGTAGTATAGGAGGGAGGATTAACTATGGCTACACCTTC	CASSIGGRINYGYTF
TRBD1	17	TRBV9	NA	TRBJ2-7	TGTGCCAGCAGCTCCCGAACCATACGGGACAGGGGCTACGAGCAGTACTTC	CASSSRTIRDRGYEQYF
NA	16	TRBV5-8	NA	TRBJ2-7	TGTGCCAGCAGCTTTATGTGGGACGACAACTCCTACGAGCAGTACTTC	CASSFMWDDNSYEQYF
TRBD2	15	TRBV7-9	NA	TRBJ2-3	TGTGCCAGCAGCCCGAGCCGCGGGAGACGGGATACGCAGTATTTT	CASSPSRGRRDTQYF
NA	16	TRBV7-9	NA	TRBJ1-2	TGTGCCAGCAGCTTATCCCGGACCAGCTCTAACTATGGCTACACCTTC	CASSLSRTSSNYGYTF
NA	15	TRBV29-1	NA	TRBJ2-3	TGCAGCGCACGCCGAAGGACGGACTACACAGATACGCAGTATTTT	CSARRRTDYTDTQYF
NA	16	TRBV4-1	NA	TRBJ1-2	TGCGCCAGCACTTACGATACCAGGGTCGGAGGTAGCGGCTACACCTTC	CASTYDTRVGGSGYTF
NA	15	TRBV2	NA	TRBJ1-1	TGTGCCAGCATTAGGAATCCTCGTCCTGGCACTGAAGCTTTCTTT	CASIRNPRPGTEAFF